The present T cell receptor (beta chain) was sequenced within a study of blood T cell repertoires in COVID-19. On the study more broadly: Donors in the United States, Italy and Spain gave samples during acute or convalescent COVID-19. PBMCs, B-cell-depleted T cells, or T cells were the source of the cDNA or gDNA that made up the material.

Cohort assignment relied on participant-reported clinical history. The CDR3 has 14 residues. With 5 bases removed from V and 0 bases from J, the gap between germline ends came to 12 bases. CDR1 is SQVTM and CDR2 is ANQGSEA in the germline V gene. Sequencing was performed with immunoSEQ multiplex PCR; in TCRdb, only in-frame clones are kept and a portion is missing. The table lists fewer than 250,000 clones, 88% of them singletons. Sequenced sample: PBMCs or T cells enriched from blood (not recorded which). The sequence was collected from a woman aged 50 to 60 with acute COVID-19. V is TRBV29-1 and J is TRBJ2-3; tentative D call: TRBD1 (6 bases). The CDR3 coding sequence is TGCAGCGTTCAACAGGGTGGGAGCACAGATACGCAGTATTTT. Its translation is CSVQQGGSTDTQYF.